This passage covers 6 T cell receptor beta chains from one sample sequenced in a study of early stage breast cancer tumors. The data were produced by immunoSEQ multiplex PCR, yet TCRdb's version contains in-frame clones alone and is incomplete. Of about 72,000 clones listed, roughly three quarters are singletons. The sequenced material came from blood. The source of these receptors is a person in their sixties with breast cancer.

The rearrangement joins TRBV30 to TRBJ1-2; the D gene is possibly TRBD1 (5 bases). The ends were cut back, 0 bases at V and 6 bases at J, with 14 bases in the middle. There are 14 residues in the CDR3. The germline V gene has CDR1 GTSNPN and CDR2 SVGIG (reference sequence). CDR3 coding DNA: TGTGCCTGGAGTGTAGATTTGGGGGTTCATGGCTACACCTTC. This gives the protein CAWSVDLGVHGYTF.

The V gene is TRBV9, the J gene TRBJ2-2; 14 bases are shared with TRBD2. The CDR3 has 21 amino acids. After removal of 1 base from V and 3 bases from J, the junction contained 14 bases not matched to a gene. Germline V lookup: CDR1 SGDLS, CDR2 YYNGEE. As DNA, the CDR3 is TGTGCCAGCAGCGTATCGGGACTAGCGGGAGTGGGTCGAAGTTACACCGGGGAGCTGTTTTTT. Protein sequence: CASSVSGLAGVGRSYTGELFF.

J is TRBJ2-2 and V is TRBV5-6; D possibly corresponds to TRBD2 (5 bases). The CDR3 extends over 16 amino acids. V was clipped by 3 bases and J by 1 base, with 13 bases between them. The germline V gene has CDR1 SGHDT and CDR2 YYEEEE. The chain's CDR3 is CASSYLTAGNTGELFF. Written as DNA, the CDR3 is TGTGCCAGCAGCTACTTAACGGCGGGGAACACCGGGGAGCTGTTTTTT.

This clone was detected only a few times. This sequence joins TRBV19 and TRBJ1-3; D remains unclear. V lost 5 bases and J lost 2, with 10 bases in between. This CDR3 contains 14 residues. Per the germline V gene, CDR1 is LNHDA and CDR2 is SQIVND (reference sequence). CDR3 in DNA: TGTGCCAGTAGTGTGGGAAACCCTGGAAACACCATATATTTT. Its translation is CASSVGNPGNTIYF.

The chain joins TRBV20-1 to TRBJ2-3; D gene unclear. Germline values: CDR1 DFQATT, CDR2 SNEGSKA (reference sequence). Trimming took off 4 bases at V and 4 bases at J, with 6 bases between the two ends. The CDR3 extends over 11 amino acids. The CDR3 DNA reads TGCAGTGCTAATCGAGCAGATACGCAGTATTTT. Its translation: CSANRADTQYF.

This chain connects TRBV28 to TRBJ1-2, with a weak D call TRBD1 (5 bases). The CDR3 has 13 amino acids. Germline V lookup: CDR1 MDHEN, CDR2 SYDVKM. Trimming removed 11 bases from V and 0 bases from J, with 13 bases in between. CDR3 DNA: TGTGCCGGGGGGTTTATGGCTAACTATGGCTACACCTTC. Protein product: CAGGFMANYGYTF.